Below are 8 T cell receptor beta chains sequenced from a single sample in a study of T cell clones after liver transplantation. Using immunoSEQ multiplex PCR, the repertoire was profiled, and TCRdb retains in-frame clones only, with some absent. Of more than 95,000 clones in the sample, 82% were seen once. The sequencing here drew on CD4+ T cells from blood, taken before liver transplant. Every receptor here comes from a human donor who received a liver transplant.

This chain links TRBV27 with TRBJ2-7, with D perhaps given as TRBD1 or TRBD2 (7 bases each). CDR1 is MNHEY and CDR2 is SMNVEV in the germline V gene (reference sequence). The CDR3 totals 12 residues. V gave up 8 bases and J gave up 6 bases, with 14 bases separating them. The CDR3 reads CASRIRGGEQYF. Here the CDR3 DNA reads TGTGCCAGCCGCATCAGGGGGGGCGAGCAGTACTTC.

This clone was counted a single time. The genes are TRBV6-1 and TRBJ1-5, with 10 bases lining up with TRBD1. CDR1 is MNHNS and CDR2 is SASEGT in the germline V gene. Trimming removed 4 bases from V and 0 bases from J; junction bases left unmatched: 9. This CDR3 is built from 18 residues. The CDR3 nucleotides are TGTGCCAGCAGTGCCGGGACAGGGGCCTTATATAGCAATCAGCCCCAGCATTTT. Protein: CASSAGTGALYSNQPQHF.

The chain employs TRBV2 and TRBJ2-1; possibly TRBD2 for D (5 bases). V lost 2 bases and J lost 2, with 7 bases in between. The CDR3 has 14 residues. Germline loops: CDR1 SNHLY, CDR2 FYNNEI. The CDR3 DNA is TGTGCCAGCAGTGAAACTAGTGCCTACAATGAGCAGTTCTTC. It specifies CASSETSAYNEQFF. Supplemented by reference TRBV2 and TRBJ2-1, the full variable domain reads EPEVTQTPSHQVTQMGQEVILRCVPISNHLYFYWYRQILGQKVEFLVSFYNNEISEKSEIFDDQFSVERPDGSNFTLKIRSTKLEDSAMYFCASSETSAYNEQFFGPGTRLTVL.

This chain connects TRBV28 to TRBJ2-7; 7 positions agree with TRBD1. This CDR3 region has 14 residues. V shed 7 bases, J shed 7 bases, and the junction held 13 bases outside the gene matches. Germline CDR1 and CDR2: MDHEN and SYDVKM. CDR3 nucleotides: TGTGCCAGCACTTTGTATACAGGGGCCGTGGAGCAGTACTTC. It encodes CASTLYTGAVEQYF.

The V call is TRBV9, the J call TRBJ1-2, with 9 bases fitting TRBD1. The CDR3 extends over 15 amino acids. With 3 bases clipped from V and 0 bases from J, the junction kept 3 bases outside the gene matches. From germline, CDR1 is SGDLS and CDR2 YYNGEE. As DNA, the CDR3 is TGTGCCAGCAGCGACGACAGGGGGACTAACTATGGCTACACCTTC. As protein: CASSDDRGTNYGYTF.

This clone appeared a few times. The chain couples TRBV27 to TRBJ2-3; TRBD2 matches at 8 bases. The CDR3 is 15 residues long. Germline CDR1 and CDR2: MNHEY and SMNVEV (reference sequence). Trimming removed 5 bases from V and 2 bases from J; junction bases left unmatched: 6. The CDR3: CASSTIAGYTDTQYF. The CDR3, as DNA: TGTGCCAGCAGTACCATAGCGGGGTACACAGATACGCAGTATTTT.

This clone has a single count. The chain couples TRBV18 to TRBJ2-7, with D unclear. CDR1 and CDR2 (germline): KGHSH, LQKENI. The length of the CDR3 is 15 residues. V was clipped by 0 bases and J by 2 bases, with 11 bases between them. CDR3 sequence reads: CASSPPDGAAYEQYF. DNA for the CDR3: TGTGCCAGCTCACCACCTGACGGAGCTGCCTACGAGCAGTACTTC.

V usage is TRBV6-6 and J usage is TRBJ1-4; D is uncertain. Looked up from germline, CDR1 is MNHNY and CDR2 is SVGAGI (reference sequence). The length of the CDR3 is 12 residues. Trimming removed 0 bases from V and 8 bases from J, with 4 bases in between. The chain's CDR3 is CASSYSSEKLFF. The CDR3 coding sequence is TGTGCCAGCAGTTACTCGTCGGAAAAACTGTTTTTT.